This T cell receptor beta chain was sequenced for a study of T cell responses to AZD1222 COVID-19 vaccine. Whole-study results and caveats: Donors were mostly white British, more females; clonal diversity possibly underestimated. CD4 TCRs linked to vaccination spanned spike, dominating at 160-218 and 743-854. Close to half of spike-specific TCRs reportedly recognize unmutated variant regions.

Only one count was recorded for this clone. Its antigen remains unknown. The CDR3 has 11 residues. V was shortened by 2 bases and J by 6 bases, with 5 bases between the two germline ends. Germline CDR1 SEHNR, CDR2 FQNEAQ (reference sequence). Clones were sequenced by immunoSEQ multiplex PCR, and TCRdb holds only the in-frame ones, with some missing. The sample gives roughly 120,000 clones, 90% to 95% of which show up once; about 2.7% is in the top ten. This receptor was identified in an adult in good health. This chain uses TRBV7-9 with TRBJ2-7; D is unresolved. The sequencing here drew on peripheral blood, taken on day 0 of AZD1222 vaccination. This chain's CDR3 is CASSLTPEQYF. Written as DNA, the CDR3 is TGTGCCAGCAGCTTAACGCCCGAGCAGTACTTC.